What follows are 28 T cell receptor beta chains derived from one specimen sequenced in a study of blood T cell repertoires in COVID-19. The protocol was immunoSEQ multiplex PCR, while the TCRdb copy is restricted to in-frame clones and leaves out a portion. The data contain approximately 300,000 clones, 70% to 90% of them singletons. The sequencing input was peripheral blood. The receptors shown here come from a human donor with COVID-19, enrolled during active disease. The donor label of this sample is uncertain.

This chain uses TRBV3-1 (or the pseudogene TRBV3-2) with TRBJ1-3, with D possibly TRBD1 on 6 matching bases. This CDR3 contains 16 residues. V dropped 0 bases and J dropped 4 bases, with 13 bases sitting between them. Per germline, CDR1 LGHDT and CDR2 YNNKEL (reference sequence). This CDR3 is CASSQDLGAGGNTIYF. The CDR3 coding sequence is TGTGCCAGCAGCCAAGATCTGGGGGCAGGAGGAAACACCATATATTTT.

The chain carries TRBV29-1 and TRBJ2-6; D ambiguous. Germline V lookup: CDR1 SQVTM, CDR2 ANQGSEA. The CDR3 covers 17 residues. The ends were cut back, 7 bases at V and 5 bases at J, with 24 bases in the middle. The CDR3 sequence: CSARLIEEPLRANVLTF. CDR3 bases: TGCAGCGCCCGCCTGATTGAGGAACCCCTTCGGGCCAACGTCCTGACTTTC. Supplemented by reference TRBV29-1 and TRBJ2-6, the full variable domain reads SAVISQKPSRDICQRGTSLTIQCQVDSQVTMMFWYRQQPGQSLTLIATANQGSEATYESGFVIDKFPISRPNLTFSTLTVSNMSPEDSSIYLCSARLIEEPLRANVLTFGAGSRLTVL.

V usage is TRBV5-8 and J usage is TRBJ2-7; 10 nucleotides agree with TRBD1. The CDR3 is 14 amino acids. Germline CDR1 reads SGHTS; CDR2 reads YDEGEE. Trimming removed 3 bases from V and 3 bases from J; junction bases left unmatched: 3. The CDR3 bases are TGTGCCAGCAGCTATGACAGGGGGCGCTACGAGCAGTACTTC. Amino acids: CASSYDRGRYEQYF.

The chain carries TRBV29-1 and TRBJ1-1; 9 bases align to TRBD1. From germline, CDR1 is SQVTM and CDR2 ANQGSEA. This CDR3 contains 13 residues. V lost 7 bases to trimming and J lost 5 bases; unmatched junction nucleotides: 8. The CDR3 spells CSAGGQGTTEAFF. CDR3 nucleotide sequence: TGCAGCGCGGGGGGACAGGGCACGACTGAAGCTTTCTTT. Complete variable domain (other parts from reference TRBV29-1 and TRBJ1-1): SAVISQKPSRDICQRGTSLTIQCQVDSQVTMMFWYRQQPGQSLTLIATANQGSEATYESGFVIDKFPISRPNLTFSTLTVSNMSPEDSSIYLCSAGGQGTTEAFFGQGTRLTVV.

J is TRBJ2-3 and V is TRBV6-5; no reliable D call. This CDR3 is 14 amino acids long. Deletions cut 2 bases from V and 2 bases from J, with 8 bases between. CDR1 is MNHEY and CDR2 is SVGAGI in the germline V gene. The CDR3 nucleotides read TGTGCCAGCAGTTACCCTCGTCCCACAGATACGCAGTATTTT. Protein sequence: CASSYPRPTDTQYF.

The chain couples TRBV6-2 or TRBV6-3 to TRBJ1-5, with 9 bases aligning to TRBD1. With 4 bases clipped from V and 4 bases from J, the junction kept 5 bases outside the gene matches. The CDR3 is 15 residues long. Per germline, CDR1 MNHEY and CDR2 SVGEGT. This CDR3 is CASSWAGTGNQPQHF. CDR3 nucleotide sequence: TGTGCCAGCAGTTGGGCCGGGACAGGGAATCAGCCCCAGCATTTT.

This clone appeared a single time. J is TRBJ1-4 and V is TRBV7-8; TRBD1 agrees at 9 bases. CDR3 length: 13 amino acids. Germline V gives CDR1 SGHVS, CDR2 FQNEAQ. With V trimmed by 5 bases and J by 8 bases, 3 bases remained unmatched. In DNA, the CDR3 is TGTGCCAGCAGCCAGACAGGGGGGGAAAAACTGTTTTTT. Residues: CASSQTGGEKLFF. Supplemented by reference TRBV7-8 and TRBJ1-4, the full variable domain reads GAGVSQSPRYKVAKRGQDVALRCDPISGHVSLFWYQQALGQGPEFLTYFQNEAQLDKSGLPSDRFFAERPEGSVSTLKIQRTQQEDSAVYLCASSQTGGEKLFFGSGTQLSVL.

This sequence joins TRBV18 and TRBJ1-2; 10 bases align to TRBD1. V gave up 2 bases and J gave up 2 bases; unmatched junction bases: 11. This CDR3 is 18 amino acids long. Germline V gene lookup returns CDR1 KGHSH and CDR2 LQKENI. CDR3 DNA sequence: TGTGCCAGCTCACCATATTCCGGGACAGGGGAGTCCAACTATGGCTACACCTTC. Protein sequence: CASSPYSGTGESNYGYTF.

The V gene is TRBV7-3, the J gene TRBJ1-2, with unresolved D. V lost 4 bases, J lost 8 bases, and 14 bases lay in between. The germline CDR1 and CDR2 sequences are SGHTA and FQGTGA. This CDR3 spans 13 amino acids. The CDR3 DNA is TGTGCCAGCAGCTCTAACAAGTTGGAGGGCTACACCTTC. Its translation is CASSSNKLEGYTF.

The chain joins TRBV7-9 to TRBJ1-6; D ambiguous. This CDR3 has 15 residues. The V gene lost 5 bases and the J gene lost 8 bases, with 16 bases spanning the gap. The germline V gene encodes CDR1 SEHNR and CDR2 FQNEAQ (reference sequence). In DNA form, the CDR3 reads TGTGCCAGCAGCGATTCCGGGATCTTAGATTCACCCCTCCACTTT. It translates to CASSDSGILDSPLHF.

The V and J genes are TRBV19 and TRBJ1-4; D is perhaps TRBD1 (6 bases). The CDR3 sequence is 16 residues long. V dropped 1 base and J dropped 7 bases, with 16 bases sitting between them. Germline V lookup: CDR1 LNHDA, CDR2 SQIVND (reference sequence). The CDR3 DNA reads as TGTGCCAGTAGTATAGGTGGCAGGGGATACGGTGAAAAACTGTTTTTT. It encodes CASSIGGRGYGEKLFF. The full variable domain, completed using reference TRBV19 and TRBJ1-4, is DGGITQSPKYLFRKEGQNVTLSCEQNLNHDAMYWYRQDPGQGLRLIYYSQIVNDFQKGDIAEGYSVSREKKESFPLTVTSAQKNPTAFYLCASSIGGRGYGEKLFFGSGTQLSVL.

The chain combines TRBV29-1 with TRBJ1-5, with a weak D call TRBD1 (5 bases). This CDR3 region has 13 residues. Trimming stripped 4 bases from V and 4 bases from J, with 11 bases between. Germline lookup yields CDR1 SQVTM and CDR2 ANQGSEA. The CDR3 sequence: CSVGDSYNQPQHF. CDR3 DNA sequence: TGCAGCGTTGGAGACAGTTATAATCAGCCCCAGCATTTT.

This chain links TRBV10-1 with TRBJ1-2, with D possibly TRBD1 on 6 matching bases. Trimming removed 8 bases from V and 7 bases from J, with 14 bases in between. CDR1 WNHNN and CDR2 SYGVQD come from the germline V gene (reference sequence). CDR3 length: 12 residues. The CDR3 DNA sequence: TGCGCCAGCCATCCAGGGGCGGTTGGCTACACCTTC. Protein product: CASHPGAVGYTF.

With respect to this clone: The identical CDR3 is also encoded by other nucleotide sequences in the sample. The rearrangement uses TRBV7-2 and TRBJ2-3; tentative D call: TRBD2 (5 bases). Trimming left V 1 base short and J 0 bases short, with 11 bases between. The germline V gene encodes CDR1 SGHTA and CDR2 FQGNSA. The CDR3 spans 16 residues. CDR3 loop: CASSLGGLGSTDTQYF. As DNA, the CDR3 is TGTGCCAGCAGCTTAGGAGGGCTAGGGAGCACAGATACGCAGTATTTT.

The V and J genes are TRBV28 and TRBJ2-2; 9 nucleotides match TRBD2. V lost 7 bases to trimming and J lost 5 bases; unmatched junction nucleotides: 17. Germline assignment: CDR1 MDHEN and CDR2 SYDVKM. The CDR3 has 18 residues. CDR3 sequence reads: CASTLSPSGVHFTGELFF. DNA for the CDR3: TGTGCCAGCACCCTATCCCCTAGCGGGGTGCATTTTACCGGGGAGCTGTTTTTT.

The rearrangement uses TRBV28 and TRBJ2-7; the D gene is possibly TRBD1 (5 bases). Germline CDR1 reads MDHEN; CDR2 reads SYDVKM. Trimming pared 7 bases from V and 3 bases from J, leaving 16 bases between. The CDR3 covers 14 residues. The DNA of the CDR3 is TGTGCCAGCACCAAGCTCCAGGGAAGCTACGAGCAGTACTTC. Amino acid sequence: CASTKLQGSYEQYF.

J is TRBJ2-7 and V is TRBV10-3; 14 bases align to TRBD2. This CDR3 region has 14 residues. The J segment lost 4 bases and the V segment lost 10 bases, leaving 6 bases of the junction unmatched. Germline V lookup: CDR1 ENHRY, CDR2 SYGVKD. CDR3 nucleotides: TGTGCCACCGCCGGGACTAGCGGGAGTTACGAGCAGTACTTC. Amino acid sequence: CATAGTSGSYEQYF.

Many counts were recorded for this clone. The chain is built from TRBV7-9 and TRBJ1-1; 7 positions match TRBD1. CDR1 is SEHNR, CDR2 FQNEAQ, per germline (reference sequence). There are 15 residues in the CDR3. Trimming at V came to 0 bases and at J to 0 bases, leaving 1 base not matched to a gene. The CDR3 DNA is TGTGCCAGCAGCTTAGCGGGACAGATGAACACTGAAGCTTTCTTT. This encodes CASSLAGQMNTEAFF.

The CDR3 is CASGPRGIQETQYF. CDR3 DNA: TGTGCCAGCGGACCCAGGGGGATACAAGAGACCCAGTACTTC. J is TRBJ2-5 and V is TRBV5-5; 7 nucleotides align to TRBD1. After removal of 7 bases from V and 2 bases from J, the junction contained 8 bases not matched to a gene. Germline V CDR1 and CDR2: SGHKS, YYEKEE (reference sequence). The length of the CDR3 is 14 residues. Full variable domain (outside the CDR3, taken from reference TRBV5-5 and TRBJ2-5): DAGVTQSPTHLIKTRGQQVTLRCSPISGHKSVSWYQQVLGQGPQFIFQYYEKEERGRGNFPDRFSARQFPNYSSELNVNALLLGDSALYLCASGPRGIQETQYFGPGTRLLVL.

This clone was counted once. V is TRBV2 and J is TRBJ1-3; D is possibly TRBD1 (5 bases). The CDR3 loop spans 16 amino acids. CDR1 and CDR2 (germline): SNHLY, FYNNEI. V lost 4 bases, J lost 0 bases, and 13 bases lay in between. CDR3 nucleotides: TGTGCCAGCAGTGCCCTTCAGGGCATCTCTGGAAACACCATATATTTT. Encoded protein: CASSALQGISGNTIYF.

V is TRBV30 and J is TRBJ1-1; D possibly corresponds to TRBD1 (5 bases). The germline V and J ends were trimmed by 4 bases and 1 base, with 13 bases remaining between them. The CDR3 has 14 amino acids. Germline CDR1 is GTSNPN and CDR2 is SVGIG (reference sequence). Here the CDR3 DNA reads TGTGCCTGGAAAGGGGAACAGCCGAACACTGAAGCTTTCTTT. Protein product: CAWKGEQPNTEAFF.

This clone was picked up a small number of times. The chain uses TRBV19 and TRBJ1-4, with no clear D. V lost 5 bases, J lost 7 bases, and 11 bases lay in between. Germline V gene lookup returns CDR1 LNHDA and CDR2 SQIVND (reference sequence). The CDR3 runs to 13 residues. CDR3 in amino acids: CASSETSREKLFF. The DNA for the CDR3 is TGTGCCAGTAGTGAGACTTCACGTGAAAAACTGTTTTTT.

The chain joins TRBV5-4 to TRBJ1-1, with D possibly TRBD1 on 6 matching bases. Germline CDR1 SGHNT, CDR2 YYREEE (reference sequence). The V end lost 4 bases, the J end lost 11 bases, and 27 bases lay between the germline ends. The CDR3 is 16 amino acids. CDR3 loop: CASSAGAGVRQGRAFF. The CDR3 bases are TGTGCCAGCAGCGCGGGGGCAGGGGTAAGGCAAGGAAGGGCTTTCTTT.

The table lists this clone with a count of one. The chain is built from TRBV27 and TRBJ2-3; 12 nucleotides match TRBD2. The CDR3 totals 17 residues. Germline-derived CDR1 and CDR2 are MNHEY and SMNVEV (reference sequence). J lost 4 bases, V lost 2 bases, and 7 bases had no gene match. The CDR3 reads CASSLGVLAGGADTQYF. The CDR3 DNA sequence: TGTGCCAGCAGTTTAGGGGTGCTAGCGGGAGGGGCAGATACGCAGTATTTT.

This clone appeared once. The rearrangement links TRBV2 to TRBJ2-5; 8 bases map to TRBD2. The CDR3 extends over 14 amino acids. The germline V gene encodes CDR1 SNHLY and CDR2 FYNNEI. The junction had 6 bases not matched to a gene; V was cut back by 7 bases and J by 2 bases. The CDR3 nucleotides are TGTGCCAGCAAGGGACTAGTGTTTCAAGAGACCCAGTACTTC. Amino acid sequence: CASKGLVFQETQYF.

CDR3 DNA sequence: TGTGCCAGCTCACCCAACTCCCGGGACAGCTCCTATGGCTACACCTTC. Translated, it gives CASSPNSRDSSYGYTF. This chain connects TRBV18 to TRBJ1-2; 7 bases line up with TRBD1. This CDR3 region has 16 residues. The germline V gene encodes CDR1 KGHSH and CDR2 LQKENI. V dropped 3 bases and J dropped 4; count of bases not matched to a gene: 11.

This clone occurred once. The chain couples TRBV27 to TRBJ1-2; D gene unclear. The V end was cut by 5 bases, the J end by 5 bases, with 15 bases between. Germline V gene sequence: CDR1 MNHEY, CDR2 SMNVEV (reference sequence). The CDR3 is made up of 14 amino acids. CDR3 protein: CASSTPGGPYGYTF. CDR3 in DNA: TGTGCCAGCAGTACGCCCGGAGGACCTTATGGCTACACCTTC.

The rearrangement links TRBV12-3 or TRBV12-4 to TRBJ1-1; D not resolved. V was trimmed by 7 bases and J by 0 bases, leaving 3 bases between them. CDR3 length: 11 residues. CDR3 amino acids: CASTLNTEAFF. The CDR3 DNA reads as TGTGCCAGCACATTGAACACTGAAGCTTTCTTT.